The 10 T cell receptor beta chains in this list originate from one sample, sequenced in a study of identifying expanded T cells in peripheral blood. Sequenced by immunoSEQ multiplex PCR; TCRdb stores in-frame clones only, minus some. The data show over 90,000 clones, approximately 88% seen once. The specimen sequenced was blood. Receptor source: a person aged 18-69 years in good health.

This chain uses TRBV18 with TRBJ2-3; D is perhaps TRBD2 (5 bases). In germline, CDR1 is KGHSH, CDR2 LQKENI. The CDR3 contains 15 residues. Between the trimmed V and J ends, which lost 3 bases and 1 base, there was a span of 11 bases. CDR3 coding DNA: TGTGCCAGCTCACCGAAACGGGGAGGCACAGATACGCAGTATTTT. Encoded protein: CASSPKRGGTDTQYF. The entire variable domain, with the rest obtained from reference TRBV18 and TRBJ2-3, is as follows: NAGVMQNPRHLVRRRGQEARLRCSPMKGHSHVYWYRQLPEEGLKFMVYLQKENIIDESGMPKERFSAEFPKEGPSILRIQQVVRGDSAAYFCASSPKRGGTDTQYFGPGTRLTVL.

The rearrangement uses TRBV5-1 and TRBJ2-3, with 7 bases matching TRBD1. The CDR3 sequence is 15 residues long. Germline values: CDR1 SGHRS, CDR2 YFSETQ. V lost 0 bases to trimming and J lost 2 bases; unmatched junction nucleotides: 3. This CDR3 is CASSLGGQLTDTQYF. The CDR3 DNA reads TGCGCCAGCAGCTTGGGGGGACAGCTCACAGATACGCAGTATTTT.

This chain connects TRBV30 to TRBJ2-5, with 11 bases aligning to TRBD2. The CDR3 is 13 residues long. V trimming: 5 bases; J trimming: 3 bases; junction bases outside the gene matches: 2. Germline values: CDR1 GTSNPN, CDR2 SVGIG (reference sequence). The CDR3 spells CAWGTSGKETQYF. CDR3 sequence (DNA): TGTGCCTGGGGGACTAGCGGAAAAGAGACCCAGTACTTC.

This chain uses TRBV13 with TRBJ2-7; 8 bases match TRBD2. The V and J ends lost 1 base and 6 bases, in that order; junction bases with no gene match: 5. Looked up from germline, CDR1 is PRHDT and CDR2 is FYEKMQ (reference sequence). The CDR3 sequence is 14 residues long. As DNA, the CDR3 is TGTGCCAGCAGCTTAGACGGGAGGGCCCTCGAGCAGTACTTC. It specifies CASSLDGRALEQYF.

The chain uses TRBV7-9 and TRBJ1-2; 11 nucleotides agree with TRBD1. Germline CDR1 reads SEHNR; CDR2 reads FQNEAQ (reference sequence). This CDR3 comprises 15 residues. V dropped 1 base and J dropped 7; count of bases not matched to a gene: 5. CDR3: CASSLEDRGRSGYTF. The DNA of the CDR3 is TGTGCCAGCAGCTTAGAGGACAGGGGGCGGAGTGGCTACACCTTC. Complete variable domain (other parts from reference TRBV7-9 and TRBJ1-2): DTGVSQNPRHKITKRGQNVTFRCDPISEHNRLYWYRQTLGQGPEFLTYFQNEAQLEKSRLLSDRFSAERPKGSFSTLEIQRTEQGDSAMYLCASSLEDRGRSGYTFGSGTRLTVV.

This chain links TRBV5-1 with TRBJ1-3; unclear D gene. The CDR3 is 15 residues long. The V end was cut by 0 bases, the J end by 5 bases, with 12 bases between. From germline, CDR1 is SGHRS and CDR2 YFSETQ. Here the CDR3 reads CASSLAPESRNTIYF. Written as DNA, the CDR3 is TGCGCCAGCAGCTTGGCCCCAGAATCTAGAAACACCATATATTTT.

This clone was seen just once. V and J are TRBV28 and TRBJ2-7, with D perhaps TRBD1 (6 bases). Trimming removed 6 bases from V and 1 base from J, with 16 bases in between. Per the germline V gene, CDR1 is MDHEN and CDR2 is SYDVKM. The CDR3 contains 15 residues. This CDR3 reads CASSPGQWVSYEQYF. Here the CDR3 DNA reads TGTGCCAGCAGCCCCGGACAGTGGGTTTCCTACGAGCAGTACTTC.

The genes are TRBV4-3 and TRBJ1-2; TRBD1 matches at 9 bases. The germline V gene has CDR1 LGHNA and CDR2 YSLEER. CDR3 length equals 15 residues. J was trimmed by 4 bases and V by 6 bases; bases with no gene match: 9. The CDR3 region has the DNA TGCGCCAGCAGATTGATCGGGACAGGGTCCTATGGCTACACCTTC. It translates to CASRLIGTGSYGYTF.

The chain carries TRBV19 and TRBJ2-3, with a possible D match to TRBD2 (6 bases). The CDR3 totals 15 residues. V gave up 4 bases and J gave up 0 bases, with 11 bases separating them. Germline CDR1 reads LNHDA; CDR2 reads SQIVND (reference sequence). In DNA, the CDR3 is TGTGCCAGTAGTAGCCGCGGGGCTAGCACAGATACGCAGTATTTT. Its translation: CASSSRGASTDTQYF.

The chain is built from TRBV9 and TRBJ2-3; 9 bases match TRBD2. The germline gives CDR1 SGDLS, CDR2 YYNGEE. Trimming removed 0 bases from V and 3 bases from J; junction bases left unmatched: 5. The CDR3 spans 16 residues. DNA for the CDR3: TGTGCCAGCAGCGTAGCGGCGGGGGGGAGGACAGATACGCAGTATTTT. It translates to CASSVAAGGRTDTQYF.